This T cell receptor (beta chain) stems from a study of T cell responses to AZD1222 COVID-19 vaccine. Turning to this clone: What it binds is unknown.

Method: immunoSEQ multiplex PCR; TCRdb's copy keeps in-frame clones and lacks some. This sample has 95,000 to 150,000 clones, with approximately 92% found just once. Overall study findings and caveats: Clonal diversity may have been underestimated in mostly white British donors. Unmutated variant regions are reportedly the target of nearly half of TCRs that are spike-specific. Regions 160-218 and 743-854 dominated among vaccine-associated CD4 TCRs spanning spike. At study baseline, merely six AZD1222 recipients were seropositive.

V gave up 1 base and J gave up 0 bases, with 12 bases separating them. Per the germline V gene, CDR1 is SGHKS and CDR2 is YYEKEE (reference sequence). This CDR3 region has 16 residues. The chain recombines TRBV5-5 with TRBJ2-3; no definite D call. This TCR was sampled from an adult in good health. The sample in question was peripheral blood, obtained on day 0 of AZD1222 vaccination. The CDR3 coding sequence is TGTGCCAGCAGCTTGTATGTGTTACGTAGCACAGATACGCAGTATTTT. Translated: CASSLYVLRSTDTQYF. Together with reference TRBV5-5 and TRBJ2-3, the CDR3 gives the full variable domain: DAGVTQSPTHLIKTRGQQVTLRCSPISGHKSVSWYQQVLGQGPQFIFQYYEKEERGRGNFPDRFSARQFPNYSSELNVNALLLGDSALYLCASSLYVLRSTDTQYFGPGTRLTVL.